This T cell receptor beta chain stems from a study of response to subunit inactivated influenza vaccine. TCRdb redid the calling of the RT-PCR reads with MiXCR, one entry per CDR3 protein. The profile shows more than 700,000 distinct CDR3 sequences, around 21% of them singletons. Per germline, CDR1 MRHNA and CDR2 SNTAGT. Trimming took 0 bases from V and 4 from J, leaving 12 bases between them. The CDR3 consists of 15 residues. On this clonotype itself: What it binds is unknown.

Study-wide results and limits: T cells newly recruited by each seasonal influenza vaccination are few, the authors suggested.

This chain connects TRBV6-4 to TRBJ1-2; D gene unclear. This sample comprised PBMCs from blood, obtained 5 days after vaccination. The TCR comes from a man aged 50 or older who received an inactivated influenza vaccine. The chain's CDR3 is CASSDSPGAVYGYTF. The CDR3 DNA reads as TGTGCCAGCAGTGACTCTCCAGGTGCTGTCTATGGCTACACCTTC.